What follows describes a single T cell receptor (beta chain). As handled by the study authors: It was from reference gene primer amplification that nucleated cell counts were estimated. Generated by immunoSEQ multiplex PCR, the TCRdb table keeps only in-frame clones and is missing some. V and J calls and clone size come straight from that table; D and trimming were deduced from the DNA. In the table there are roughly 700,000 clones, around 89% of which are singletons. The data belong to a study of blood T cell repertoires in COVID-19. Study background: Sites in the United States, Italy and Spain provided acute and convalescent COVID-19 samples. In each case, the material was cDNA or gDNA derived from T cells, B-cell-depleted T cells, or PBMCs.

The CDR3 is 16 residues long. V dropped 5 bases and J dropped 0; count of bases not matched to a gene: 8. In germline, CDR1 is SGHTA, CDR2 FQGNSA. The receptor was derived from a woman between 18 and 29 years old with acute or convalescent COVID-19. J is TRBJ1-1 and V is TRBV7-2; TRBD1 aligns across 8 bases. Source material: peripheral blood. The CDR3 reads CASSPRTGFMNTEAFF. The CDR3 DNA follows: TGTGCCAGCAGCCCAAGGACAGGGTTTATGAACACTGAAGCTTTCTTT.